Listed below are T cell receptor beta chains from one sample, sequenced in a study of beta chain features in type 1 diabetes. Sequencing was performed with immunoSEQ multiplex PCR; in TCRdb, only in-frame clones are kept and a portion is missing. The repertoire has about 320,000 clones, 14% of them found once; the top ten carry approximately 7%. Sequenced material: central memory CD4+ T cells from blood. The source is a man younger than 40 in good health. CDR3s include the opening cysteine and the closing phenylalanine or tryptophan. D genes are given only for firm matches. Clone size is stated in some rows and not others, as once, few, many or a class when expanded.

v_gene: TRBV27
abundance: NA
j_gene: TRBJ2-3
d_gene: TRBD2
CDR3aa: CASSFSLAGVYTQYF
CDR3nt: TGTGCCAGCAGTTTTAGCCTAGCGGGCGTGTATACGCAGTATTTT

v_gene: TRBV10-3
abundance: NA
j_gene: TRBJ2-6
d_gene: TRBD1
CDR3aa: CAISDMIRDRTLSGANVLTF
CDR3nt: TGTGCCATCAGTGACATGATTCGGGACAGGACTCTTTCTGGGGCCAACGTCCTGACTTTC

v_gene: TRBV5-6
abundance: NA
j_gene: TRBJ2-5
d_gene: TRBD2
CDR3aa: CASSLSGRRAQYF
CDR3nt: TGTGCCAGCAGCCTTAGCGGGAGAAGAGCCCAGTACTTC

v_gene: TRBV11-3
abundance: few
j_gene: TRBJ2-2
d_gene: TRBD1
CDR3aa: CASSLGQIPGELFF
CDR3nt: TGTGCCAGCAGCTTGGGACAGATACCCGGGGAGCTGTTTTTT

v_gene: TRBV5-4
abundance: few
j_gene: TRBJ2-3
d_gene: NA
CDR3aa: CASSLDGHSTDTQYF
CDR3nt: TGTGCCAGCAGCTTGGATGGGCATAGCACAGATACGCAGTATTTT

v_gene: TRBV14
abundance: NA
j_gene: TRBJ1-1
d_gene: NA
CDR3aa: CASSQDSPNTEAFF
CDR3nt: TGTGCCAGCAGCCAAGATAGCCCGAACACTGAAGCTTTCTTT

v_gene: TRBV9
abundance: many
j_gene: TRBJ2-7
d_gene: TRBD2
CDR3aa: CASSVGVAGTYEQYF
CDR3nt: TGTGCCAGCAGCGTAGGGGTAGCGGGGACCTACGAGCAGTACTTC

v_gene: TRBV7-8
abundance: few
j_gene: TRBJ2-1
d_gene: NA
CDR3aa: CASSSMQGNEQFF
CDR3nt: TGTGCCAGCAGCTCTATGCAGGGAAATGAGCAGTTCTTC

v_gene: TRBV19
abundance: few
j_gene: TRBJ2-3
d_gene: NA
CDR3aa: CASSIVRHGGRGATDTQYF
CDR3nt: TGTGCCAGTAGTATAGTTCGCCATGGAGGCAGGGGGGCAACAGATACGCAGTATTTT

v_gene: TRBV4-1
abundance: NA
j_gene: TRBJ2-5
d_gene: NA
CDR3aa: CASSQPGGREETQYF
CDR3nt: TGTGCCAGCAGCCAACCCGGGGGGCGGGAAGAGACCCAGTACTTC

v_gene: TRBV7-3
abundance: few
j_gene: TRBJ2-1
d_gene: NA
CDR3aa: CASIGAVNNEQFF
CDR3nt: TGTGCCAGCATTGGGGCCGTAAACAATGAGCAGTTCTTC

v_gene: TRBV9
abundance: many
j_gene: TRBJ2-2
d_gene: NA
CDR3aa: CASSVGAKSGELFF
CDR3nt: TGTGCCAGCAGCGTAGGGGCGAAGTCCGGGGAGCTGTTTTTT

v_gene: TRBV10-3
abundance: NA
j_gene: TRBJ2-3
d_gene: TRBD2
CDR3aa: CAMKLAGGDTDTQYF
CDR3nt: TGTGCCATGAAACTAGCGGGGGGAGACACAGATACGCAGTATTTT

v_gene: TRBV5-8
abundance: NA
j_gene: TRBJ2-1
d_gene: NA
CDR3aa: CASREHFSYNEQFF
CDR3nt: TGTGCCAGCAGGGAGCATTTCTCCTACAATGAGCAGTTCTTC

v_gene: TRBV5-4
abundance: few
j_gene: TRBJ2-7
d_gene: TRBD1
CDR3aa: CASSRDRGYEQYF
CDR3nt: TGTGCCAGCAGCCGGGACAGGGGCTACGAGCAGTACTTC

v_gene: TRBV28
abundance: many
j_gene: TRBJ1-3
d_gene: NA
CDR3aa: CASSSNPTAGNTIYF
CDR3nt: TGTGCCAGCAGTTCCAACCCGACAGCTGGAAACACCATATATTTT

v_gene: TRBV19
abundance: many
j_gene: TRBJ2-1
d_gene: TRBD1
CDR3aa: CASSTRTGGYNEQFF
CDR3nt: TGTGCCAGTAGTACCCGGACAGGGGGCTACAATGAGCAGTTCTTC

v_gene: TRBV15
abundance: NA
j_gene: TRBJ2-3
d_gene: NA
CDR3aa: CATSRDLETPSTDTQYF
CDR3nt: TGTGCCACCAGCAGAGATCTTGAGACACCTAGCACAGATACGCAGTATTTT

v_gene: TRBV11-2
abundance: NA
j_gene: TRBJ2-1
d_gene: NA
CDR3aa: CASSPRGNTYNEQFF
CDR3nt: TGTGCCAGCAGCCCACGCGGGAACACGTACAATGAGCAGTTCTTC

v_gene: TRBV5-4
abundance: few
j_gene: TRBJ1-3
d_gene: NA
CDR3aa: CASSLGSRSSGNTIYF
CDR3nt: TGTGCCAGCAGCTTGGGTTCCAGGAGCTCTGGAAACACCATATATTTT

v_gene: TRBV5-1
abundance: NA
j_gene: TRBJ1-1
d_gene: TRBD1
CDR3aa: CASSALQGRNTEAFF
CDR3nt: TGCGCCAGCAGCGCCTTACAGGGGAGGAATACTGAAGCTTTCTTT

v_gene: TRBV6-1
abundance: NA
j_gene: TRBJ2-3
d_gene: NA
CDR3aa: CAVRTTGDTQYF
CDR3nt: TGTGCCGTGCGAACAACCGGGGATACGCAGTATTTT

v_gene: TRBV6-5
abundance: NA
j_gene: TRBJ1-2
d_gene: NA
CDR3aa: CASPRGEGTYGYTF
CDR3nt: TGTGCCAGTCCTCGGGGGGAGGGGACCTATGGCTACACCTTC

v_gene: TRBV7-3
abundance: few
j_gene: TRBJ1-2
d_gene: NA
CDR3aa: CASSLRSRASGYTF
CDR3nt: TGTGCCAGCAGCTTAAGGTCACGGGCCTCCGGCTACACCTTC